This is a list of T cell receptor beta chains from one sample in a study of post-analysis software for immune sequencing data. TCRdb recomputed calls from the PCR reads with MiXCR, one row per CDR3 protein. The table shows some 800,000 distinct CDR3 sequences, with around 45% occurring only once. The sequenced sample consisted of blood. The receptors originated from a girl between 10 and 17 years old with multiple sclerosis. Both conserved end residues are part of each CDR3. Each record gives: J gene, V gene, clone size, D gene, CDR3 protein, CDR3 DNA. A D gene is named only where the DNA matches it firmly. Some rows mark clone size as missing; the rest say once, few, many or name a class of expanded clone.

TRBJ2-1	TRBV9	once	NA	CASSVERGRTYNEQFF	TGTGCCAGCAGCGTAGAAAGGGGCCGAACCTACAATGAGCAGTTCTTC
TRBJ2-1	TRBV5-1	NA	NA	CASSSLNSRSGQFF	TGCGCCAGCAGCTCCTTAAATAGCCGTAGCGGGCAGTTCTTC
TRBJ2-6	TRBV4-3	NA	TRBD2	CASSQASGSPSGANVLTF	TGCGCCAGTAGCCAGGCTAGCGGATCCCCCTCTGGGGCCAACGTCCTGACTTTC
TRBJ2-3	TRBV7-2	few	NA	CASRTIGASTDTQYF	TGTGCCAGCAGAACGATAGGGGCTAGCACAGATACGCAGTATTTT
TRBJ2-3	TRBV12-3/TRBV12-4	few	NA	CASSFEGTQYF	TGTGCCAGCAGTTTCGAGGGCACGCAGTATTTT
TRBJ2-5	TRBV20-1	NA	NA	CSARIGETQYF	TGCAGTGCTAGAATAGGAGAGACCCAGTACTTC
TRBJ1-1	TRBV6-5	NA	NA	CASSCSRPVNTEAFF	TGTGCCAGCAGTTGCTCGAGGCCCGTGAACACTGAAGCTTTCTTT
TRBJ2-3	TRBV29-1	few	TRBD1	CSVEATGMDTQYF	TGCAGCGTTGAAGCGACAGGGATGGATACGCAGTATTTT
TRBJ1-2	TRBV27	NA	NA	CASSLSAGLTNHGYTF	TGTGCCAGCAGTTTATCGGCAGGTCTTACTAACCATGGCTACACCTTC
TRBJ1-2	TRBV7-2	NA	NA	CASSLDPQAVYGYTF	TGTGCCAGCAGCTTAGACCCTCAGGCCGTCTATGGCTACACCTTC
TRBJ2-1	TRBV5-1	few	NA	CASSALLTGSYNEQFF	TGCGCCAGCAGCGCCCTACTGACAGGCTCCTACAATGAGCAGTTCTTC